This T cell receptor beta chain was sequenced during a study of OX40 agonist ivuxolimab in advanced cancers. Study as a whole: Partial responses, seen in three patients, involved one hepatocellular carcinoma and two cutaneous melanomas.

This clone was seen just once. Autoimmune disease history or systemic immunosuppression was exclusionary. TCRdb keeps only in-frame clones here, not all; method: immunoSEQ multiplex PCR. Among tens of thousands of clones listed, roughly 80% were seen once. Trimming shortened V by 8 bases and J by 2 bases, and 16 bases separated the two germline ends. The CDR3 extends over 15 amino acids. Germline lookup yields CDR1 LNHDA and CDR2 SQIVND (reference sequence). J is TRBJ1-5 and V is TRBV19, with D uncertain. The material was CD4+ or CD8+ T cells sorted from blood, obtained in a trial of the OX40 agonist ivuxolimab. The TCR comes from an adult with an advanced solid tumor such as melanoma, head and neck, liver or kidney cancer. This CDR3 is CASRTFASGNQPQHF. CDR3 bases: TGTGCCAGTCGCACGTTTGCCTCCGGCAATCAGCCCCAGCATTTT.